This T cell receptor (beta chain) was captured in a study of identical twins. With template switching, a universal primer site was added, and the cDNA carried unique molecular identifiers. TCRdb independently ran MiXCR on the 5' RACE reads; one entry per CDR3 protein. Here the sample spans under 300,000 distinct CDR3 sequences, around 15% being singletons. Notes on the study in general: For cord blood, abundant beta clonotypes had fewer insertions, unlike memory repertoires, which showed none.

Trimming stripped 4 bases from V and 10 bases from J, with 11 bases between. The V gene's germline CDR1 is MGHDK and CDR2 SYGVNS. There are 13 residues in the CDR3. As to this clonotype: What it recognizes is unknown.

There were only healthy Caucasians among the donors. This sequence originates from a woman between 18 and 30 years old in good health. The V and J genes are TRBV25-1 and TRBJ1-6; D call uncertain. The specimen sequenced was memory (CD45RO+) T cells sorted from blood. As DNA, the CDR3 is TGTGCCAGCAGTGGCGGATCCGAATCACCCCTCCACTTT. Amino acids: CASSGGSESPLHF.